The rows below give T cell receptor beta chains drawn from one sample of a study of T cells in Graves' hyperthyroidism and ophthalmopathy. TCRdb recomputed calls from the multiplex PCR reads with MiXCR, one row per CDR3 protein. Found here are around 340,000 distinct CDR3 sequences, around a sixth of them singletons; the top ten hold 33%. Sequenced: blood. These receptors all stem from a man aged 25 to 45 with Graves' hyperthyroidism. Both conserved end residues are part of each CDR3. The D gene is left open where the match is weak. Size is stated for part of the rows, as once, few or many counts, or as a class when the clone is expanded.

TRBJ2-3,.,TRBV7-6,.,CASSRAPVQDTQYF,TGTGCCAGCAGCCGGGCCCCTGTCCAGGATACGCAGTATTTT
TRBJ2-3,TRBD2,TRBV12-3/TRBV12-4,.,CASSSLLAGSTDTQYF,TGTGCCAGCAGCTCTCTACTAGCGGGAAGCACAGATACGCAGTATTTT
TRBJ1-4,.,TRBV4-2,.,CASSPTGTVYEKLFF,TGTGCCAGCAGCCCAACCGGGACGGTCTATGAAAAACTGTTTTTT
TRBJ1-1,TRBD1,TRBV4-1,few,CASGQQGAGAFF,TGCGCCAGCGGTCAACAGGGGGCAGGAGCTTTCTTT
TRBJ1-1,.,TRBV30,few,CAGGRLNTEAFF,TGTGCCGGGGGCCGTCTGAACACTGAAGCTTTCTTT
TRBJ2-1,.,TRBV20-1,.,CSARDYNNEQFF,TGCAGTGCTAGAGATTATAACAATGAGCAGTTCTTC
TRBJ1-3,.,TRBV24-1,many,CATSDSVGSGNTIYF,TGTGCCACCAGTGATTCTGTGGGCTCTGGAAACACCATATATTTT
TRBJ1-2,.,TRBV20-1,.,CSARDRLGGNYVYTF,TGCAGTGCTAGAGATCGGTTAGGGGGTAACTATGTCTACACCTTC
TRBJ1-3,.,TRBV13,few,CASKFSSGNTIYF,TGTGCCAGCAAGTTTTCTAGCGGAAACACCATATATTTT
TRBJ2-1,.,TRBV20-1,many,CSASSSGDTLGNEQFF,TGCAGTGCTAGCTCCTCCGGGGACACGCTTGGGAATGAGCAGTTCTTC